The next 18 T cell receptor beta chains were all read from a single sample in a study of shared clonotypes between healthy human individuals. The method was immunoSEQ multiplex PCR; TCRdb's version includes in-frame clones alone and lacks a portion of them. The table has a few hundred thousand clones, around 97% seen once; the top ten hold approximately 0.057%. The sample consisted of naive CD4+ T cells sorted from blood. This sample's subset: CD45RA+ positively selected. These receptors were collected from a woman in her thirties in good health.

This rearrangement joins TRBV28 to TRBJ2-3; no firm D call. Trimming removed 5 bases at V and 8 bases at J, with 14 bases between. This CDR3 is built from 13 residues. The V gene's germline CDR1 is MDHEN and CDR2 SYDVKM. The chain's CDR3 is CASSPISWATQYF. In DNA, the CDR3 is TGTGCCAGCAGTCCGATATCGTGGGCTACGCAGTATTTT.

The rearrangement joins TRBV2 to TRBJ1-1; D is perhaps TRBD1 (6 bases). Trimming left V 3 bases short and J 3 bases short, with 8 bases between. Germline V gives CDR1 SNHLY, CDR2 FYNNEI. There are 13 residues in the CDR3. CDR3 nucleotide sequence: TGTGCCAGCAGTGATAAGGGGGACACTGAAGCTTTCTTT. Translated, it gives CASSDKGDTEAFF.

V and J are TRBV6-1 and TRBJ1-3, with TRBD1 matching 9 bases. The CDR3 sequence is 16 residues long. V dropped 3 bases and J dropped 2; count of bases not matched to a gene: 5. Germline loops: CDR1 MNHNS, CDR2 SASEGT. The CDR3, as DNA: TGTGCCAGCAGTGATGGGACAGGGCCTGCTGGAAACACCATATATTTT. Its translation is CASSDGTGPAGNTIYF.

CDR3 in amino acids: CASSADAGVPGYGYTF. The CDR3 bases are TGTGCCAGCAGTGCCGATGCGGGTGTACCGGGCTATGGCTACACCTTC. This rearrangement joins TRBV28 to TRBJ1-2; D is unresolved. Trimming shortened V by 5 bases and J by 4 bases, and 20 bases separated the two germline ends. CDR3 length: 16 amino acids. CDR1 and CDR2 (germline): MDHEN, SYDVKM.

This chain links TRBV19 with TRBJ2-7, with 9 bases identical to TRBD2. This CDR3 is 15 amino acids long. J gave up 2 bases and V 2 bases, and 4 bases lay outside the gene matches. The germline V gene encodes CDR1 LNHDA and CDR2 SQIVND (reference sequence). CDR3 region: CASSIRASGTYEQYF. CDR3 nucleotide sequence: TGTGCCAGTAGTATACGGGCTAGCGGGACCTACGAGCAGTACTTC.

CDR3 DNA sequence: TGTGCCAGCAGCCTGACCGAAGGGACCCATAATGAAAAACTGTTTTTT. Translation gives CASSLTEGTHNEKLFF. The genes are TRBV27 and TRBJ1-4; possibly TRBD1 for D (5 bases). The CDR3 has 16 residues. The V end lost 6 bases, the J end lost 4 bases, and 18 bases lay between the germline ends. Germline CDR1 reads MNHEY; CDR2 reads SMNVEV (reference sequence).

This rearrangement joins TRBV5-1 to TRBJ1-1; D uncertain. The CDR3 runs 16 residues. Trimming shortened V by 3 bases and J by 3 bases, and 18 bases separated the two germline ends. Germline V gene sequence: CDR1 SGHRS, CDR2 YFSETQ. CDR3 amino acids: CASSSANGPWDTEAFF. CDR3 coding DNA: TGCGCCAGCAGCTCGGCAAATGGTCCTTGGGACACTGAAGCTTTCTTT.

V and J are TRBV6-1 and TRBJ1-2; 8 bases line up with TRBD1. The CDR3 contains 17 residues. Germline V gene sequence: CDR1 MNHNS, CDR2 SASEGT. Trimming took 2 bases from V and 8 from J; bases not matched to a gene: 16. The CDR3 coding sequence is TGTGCCAGCAGTGAACGGTTGGGGACAGGCGAAAAAGGGGGCTACACCTTC. It translates to CASSERLGTGEKGGYTF.

V is TRBV10-3 and J is TRBJ2-7, with 7 bases that match TRBD1. Per the germline V gene, CDR1 is ENHRY and CDR2 is SYGVKD. The CDR3 length is 16 residues. Unmatched junction bases numbered 6, after V lost 0 bases and J lost 1 base. CDR3 bases: TGTGCCATCAGTGAGTCGAGGCAGGGGGTTTCCTACGAGCAGTACTTC. Translation gives CAISESRQGVSYEQYF.

The J gene is TRBJ2-2, the V gene TRBV9; no firm D call. Trimming took 2 bases from V and 1 from J, leaving 9 bases between them. Germline V lookup: CDR1 SGDLS, CDR2 YYNGEE. CDR3 length: 15 residues. CDR3 coding DNA: TGTGCCAGCAGCGTGGGCAGAGTGAACACCGGGGAGCTGTTTTTT. This gives the protein CASSVGRVNTGELFF.

The chain couples TRBV27 to TRBJ2-6; tentative D call: TRBD2 (5 bases). Trimming cost V 8 bases and J 1 base, with 9 bases left between them. Germline values: CDR1 MNHEY, CDR2 SMNVEV (reference sequence). CDR3 length equals 14 residues. The CDR3 region is CASARTSGANVLTF. In nucleotides, the CDR3 is TGTGCCAGCGCAAGGACTTCTGGGGCCAACGTCCTGACTTTC.

The chain recombines TRBV5-1 with TRBJ2-5, with D perhaps TRBD2 (6 bases). The CDR3 runs 14 residues. Germline V gene lookup returns CDR1 SGHRS and CDR2 YFSETQ. Trimming left V 0 bases short and J 4 bases short, with 10 bases between. The CDR3 nucleotides are TGCGCCAGCAGCTTGGCGTTCGGGAGAGAGACCCAGTACTTC. The encoded protein is CASSLAFGRETQYF.

The chain uses TRBV6-1 and TRBJ1-3; no clear D. CDR1 and CDR2 from the germline V gene are MNHNS and SASEGT. The CDR3 length is 14 residues. Trimming pared 5 bases from V and 0 bases from J, leaving 8 bases between. CDR3: CASSQWNSGNTIYF. Written as DNA, the CDR3 is TGTGCCAGCAGTCAGTGGAACTCTGGAAACACCATATATTTT.

The chain links TRBV30 to TRBJ1-5; tentative D call: TRBD1 (6 bases). Trimming left V 6 bases short and J 9 bases short, with 18 bases between. This CDR3 is built from 13 residues. The germline V gene has CDR1 GTSNPN and CDR2 SVGIG (reference sequence). The CDR3 sequence: CACTPGQWGPQHF. The DNA for the CDR3 is TGTGCCTGCACCCCCGGACAGTGGGGGCCCCAGCATTTT. The full variable domain, its missing parts supplied by reference TRBV30 and TRBJ1-5, is SQTIHQWPATLVQPVGSPLSLECTVEGTSNPNLYWYRQAAGRGLQLLFYSVGIGQISSEVPQNLSASRPQDRQFILSSKKLLLSDSGFYLCACTPGQWGPQHFGDGTRLSIL.

The V gene is TRBV18, the J gene TRBJ1-5; 10 nucleotides match TRBD1. The CDR3 sequence is 14 residues long. Losses at the gene ends were 4 bases for V and 8 bases for J; bases not matched to a gene: 5. Germline V lookup: CDR1 KGHSH, CDR2 LQKENI. The CDR3 DNA reads TGTGCCAGCTCACGGACAGGGGGGATGGAGCCCCAGCATTTT. This gives the protein CASSRTGGMEPQHF.

The CDR3 here is CASSPNSGQETQYF. CDR3 coding DNA: TGCGCCAGCAGCCCGAACTCAGGGCAAGAGACCCAGTACTTC. V and J are TRBV5-1 and TRBJ2-5, with D possibly TRBD1 on 5 matching bases. Trimming stripped 4 bases from V and 2 bases from J, with 12 bases between. CDR3 length equals 14 residues. The germline V gene encodes CDR1 SGHRS and CDR2 YFSETQ.

The chain combines TRBV2 with TRBJ1-5; no firm D call. Trimming cost V 6 bases and J 7 bases, with 16 bases left between them. The germline CDR1 and CDR2 sequences are SNHLY and FYNNEI. The CDR3 extends over 14 amino acids. CDR3 sequence: CASRFGTGWQPQHF. DNA for the CDR3: TGTGCCAGCAGGTTCGGAACGGGGTGGCAGCCCCAGCATTTT. The full variable domain, rest sourced from reference TRBV2 and TRBJ1-5, is EPEVTQTPSHQVTQMGQEVILRCVPISNHLYFYWYRQILGQKVEFLVSFYNNEISEKSEIFDDQFSVERPDGSNFTLKIRSTKLEDSAMYFCASRFGTGWQPQHFGDGTRLSIL.

The chain couples TRBV13 to TRBJ1-4; 7 bases map to TRBD1. In germline, CDR1 is PRHDT, CDR2 FYEKMQ (reference sequence). The V and J ends lost 5 bases and 10 bases, in that order; junction bases with no gene match: 16. The CDR3 consists of 16 residues. DNA of the CDR3: TGTGCCAGCAGCCATCGGAACAGGGCAGGGGGGATAAAACTGTTTTTT. This translates into CASSHRNRAGGIKLFF.